A selection of T cell receptor beta chains follows, all from one sample in a study of T cells in Graves' hyperthyroidism and ophthalmopathy. TCRdb analysed the multiplex PCR reads with MiXCR anew, one entry per CDR3 protein. The sample yields 700,000 or so distinct CDR3 sequences, approximately 15% seen once. Sequencing used blood. These receptors originate from a woman between 45 and 60 years old with Graves' ophthalmopathy. Each CDR3 is given with its conserved first and last residue. The D gene is left open where the match is weak. Clone size is shown for a subset of rows, as once, few, many or a class of expanded clone.

d_call j_call clone_size v_call cdr3_length cdr3_aa cdr3_nt
TRBD1 TRBJ1-2 many TRBV27 14 CASSARQGNYGYTF TGTGCCAGCAGTGCGAGACAGGGAAACTATGGCTACACCTTC
NA TRBJ2-2 few TRBV5-1 16 CASSLVRDSNTGELSF TGCGCCAGCAGCTTGGTCAGGGACTCGAACACCGGGGAGCTGTCTTTT
TRBD1 TRBJ1-3 few TRBV4-1 16 CASSQPGQTSGNTIYF TGCGCCAGCAGCCAACCGGGACAGACCTCTGGAAACACCATATATTTT
NA TRBJ1-2 NA TRBV6-1 15 CASSEEATGHYGYTF TGTGCCAGCAGTGAAGAGGCCACAGGGCACTATGGCTACACCTTC
NA TRBJ2-1 few TRBV4-3 13 CASSQSIYNEQFF TGCGCCAGCAGCCAATCCATTTACAATGAGCAGTTCTTC
NA TRBJ2-1 NA TRBV20-1 15 CSARDLGRNHNEQFF TGCAGTGCTAGAGATCTGGGGCGGAACCACAATGAGCAGTTCTTC
NA TRBJ1-6 many TRBV10-3 15 CAISDLTPSNSPLHF TGTGCCATCAGTGATTTAACCCCCTCGAATTCACCCCTCCACTTT
NA TRBJ2-7 NA TRBV4-3 15 CASSQAVGTRDEQYF TGCGCCAGCAGCCAAGCTGTCGGGACAAGGGACGAGCAGTACTTC
NA TRBJ2-5 many TRBV24-1 13 CATSARVGTNQYF TGTGCCACCAGTGCCCGAGTGGGGACCAACCAGTACTTC
TRBD2 TRBJ2-1 few TRBV7-9 17 CASSSSLGLASYNEQFF TGTGCCAGCAGCTCCAGCCTGGGACTAGCCTCCTACAATGAGCAGTTCTTC
NA TRBJ2-3 NA TRBV6-2/TRBV6-3 14 CASSYVRGTDTQYF TGTGCCAGCAGTTACGTCAGGGGCACAGATACGCAGTATTTT
NA TRBJ2-7 many TRBV18 16 CASSPGSGQRANEQYF TGTGCCAGCTCACCAGGTTCGGGCCAGAGGGCCAACGAGCAGTACTTC
TRBD2 TRBJ2-5 many TRBV13 17 CASSLGLAGGRQETQYF TGTGCCAGCAGCTTGGGACTAGCGGGAGGAAGACAAGAGACCCAGTACTTC
TRBD2 TRBJ2-5 many TRBV15 14 CATRMGLFKETQYF TGTGCCACCAGGATGGGACTATTCAAAGAGACCCAGTACTTC
TRBD1 TRBJ1-1 many TRBV19 13 CASSRSSQGEAFF TGTGCCAGTAGTCGTTCTTCACAGGGGGAAGCTTTCTTT
NA TRBJ2-3 once TRBV15 14 CATSRANWKDTQYF TGTGCCACCAGCAGAGCGAATTGGAAAGATACGCAGTATTTT